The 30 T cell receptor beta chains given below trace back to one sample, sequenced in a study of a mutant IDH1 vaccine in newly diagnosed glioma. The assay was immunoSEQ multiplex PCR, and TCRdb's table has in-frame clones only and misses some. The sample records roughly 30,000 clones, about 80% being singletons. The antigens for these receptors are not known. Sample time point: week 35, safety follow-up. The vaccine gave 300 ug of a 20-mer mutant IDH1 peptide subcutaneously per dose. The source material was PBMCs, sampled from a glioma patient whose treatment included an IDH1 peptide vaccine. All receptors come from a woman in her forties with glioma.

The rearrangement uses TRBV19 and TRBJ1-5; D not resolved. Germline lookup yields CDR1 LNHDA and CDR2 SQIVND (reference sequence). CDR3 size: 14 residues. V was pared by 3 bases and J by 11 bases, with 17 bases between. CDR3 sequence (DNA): TGTGCCAGTAGTATGGGTAGAAGCGTAGAAGCCCAGCATTTT. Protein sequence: CASSMGRSVEAQHF.

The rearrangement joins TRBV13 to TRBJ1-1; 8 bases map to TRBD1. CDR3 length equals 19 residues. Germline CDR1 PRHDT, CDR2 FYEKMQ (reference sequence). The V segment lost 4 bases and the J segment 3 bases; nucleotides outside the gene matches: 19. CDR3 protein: CASSSSRGRGHSRDTEAFF. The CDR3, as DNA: TGTGCCAGCAGCTCCTCCAGGGGGCGCGGGCATTCGAGGGACACTGAAGCTTTCTTT.

Here the CDR3 DNA reads TGCGCCAGCAGCCAAGATATTAACAGGGGGACCCAGCCCCAGCATTTT. This codes for CASSQDINRGTQPQHF. The chain joins TRBV4-3 to TRBJ1-5, with TRBD1 matching over 8 bases. This CDR3 spans 16 amino acids. J lost 7 bases, V lost 0 bases, and 8 bases had no gene match. The germline CDR1 and CDR2 sequences are LGHNA and YSLEER.

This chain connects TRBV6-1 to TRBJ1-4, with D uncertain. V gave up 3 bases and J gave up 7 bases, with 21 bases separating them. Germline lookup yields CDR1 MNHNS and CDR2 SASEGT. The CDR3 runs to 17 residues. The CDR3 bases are TGTGCCAGCAGTGACCCACGCGGGTCCCTGGGTAGTGAAAAACTGTTTTTT. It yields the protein CASSDPRGSLGSEKLFF.

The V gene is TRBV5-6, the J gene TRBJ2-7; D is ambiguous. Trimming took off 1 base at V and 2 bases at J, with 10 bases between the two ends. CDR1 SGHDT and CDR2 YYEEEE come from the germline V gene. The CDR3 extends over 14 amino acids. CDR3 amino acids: CASSLLRGTYEQYF. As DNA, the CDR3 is TGTGCCAGCAGCTTGCTACGCGGAACCTACGAGCAGTACTTC.

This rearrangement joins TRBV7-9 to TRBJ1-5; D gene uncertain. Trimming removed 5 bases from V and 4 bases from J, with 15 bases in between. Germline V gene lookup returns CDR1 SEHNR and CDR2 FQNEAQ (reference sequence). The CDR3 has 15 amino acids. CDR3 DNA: TGTGCCAGCAGCCCCTCCGGGCGCGGGAATCAGCCCCAGCATTTT. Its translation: CASSPSGRGNQPQHF.

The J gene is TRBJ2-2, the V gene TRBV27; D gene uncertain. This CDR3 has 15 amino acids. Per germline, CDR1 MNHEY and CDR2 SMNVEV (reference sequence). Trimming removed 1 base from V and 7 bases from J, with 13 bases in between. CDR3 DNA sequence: TGTGCCAGCAGTTTATGGCCCATGCTAAACGGGGAGCTGTTTTTT. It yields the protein CASSLWPMLNGELFF.

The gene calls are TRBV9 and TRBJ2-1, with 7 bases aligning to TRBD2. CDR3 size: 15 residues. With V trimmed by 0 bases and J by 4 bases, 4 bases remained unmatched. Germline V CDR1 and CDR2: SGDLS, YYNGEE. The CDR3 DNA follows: TGTGCCAGCAGCGTAGTGGCTAGCGGTTACAATGAGCAGTTCTTC. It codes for CASSVVASGYNEQFF.

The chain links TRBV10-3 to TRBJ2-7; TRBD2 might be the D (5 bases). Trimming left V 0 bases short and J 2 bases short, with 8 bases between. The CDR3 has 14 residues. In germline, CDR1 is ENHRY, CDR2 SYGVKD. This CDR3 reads CAISESEETYEQYF. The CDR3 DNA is TGTGCCATCAGTGAGTCGGAGGAAACCTACGAGCAGTACTTC.

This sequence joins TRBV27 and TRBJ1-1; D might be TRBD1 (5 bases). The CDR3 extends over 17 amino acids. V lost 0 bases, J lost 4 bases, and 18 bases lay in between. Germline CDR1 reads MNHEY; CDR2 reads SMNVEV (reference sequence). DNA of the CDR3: TGTGCCAGCAGTTTATCGTGGGACCCTAGGTTGGGCACTGAAGCTTTCTTT. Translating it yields CASSLSWDPRLGTEAFF.

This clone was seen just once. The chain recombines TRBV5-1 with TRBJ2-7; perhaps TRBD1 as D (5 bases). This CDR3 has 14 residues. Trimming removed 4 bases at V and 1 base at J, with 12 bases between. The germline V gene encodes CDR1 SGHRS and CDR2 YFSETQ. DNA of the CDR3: TGCGCCAGCAGCCCCCTCCCAGGGTCCTACGAGCAGTACTTC. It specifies CASSPLPGSYEQYF.

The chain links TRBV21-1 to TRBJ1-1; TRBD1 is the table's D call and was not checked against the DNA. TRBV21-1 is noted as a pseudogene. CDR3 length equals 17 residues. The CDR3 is CASSKGRGQGGVAEAFF. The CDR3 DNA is TGTGCCAGCAGCAAAGGACGAGGACAGGGAGGAGTGGCTGAAGCTTTCTTT.

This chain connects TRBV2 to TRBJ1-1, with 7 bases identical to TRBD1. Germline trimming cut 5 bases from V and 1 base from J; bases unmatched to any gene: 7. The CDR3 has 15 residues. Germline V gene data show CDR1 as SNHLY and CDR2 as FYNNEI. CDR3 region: CASSFTGASNTEAFF. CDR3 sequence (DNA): TGTGCCAGCAGTTTTACAGGGGCCTCGAACACTGAAGCTTTCTTT.

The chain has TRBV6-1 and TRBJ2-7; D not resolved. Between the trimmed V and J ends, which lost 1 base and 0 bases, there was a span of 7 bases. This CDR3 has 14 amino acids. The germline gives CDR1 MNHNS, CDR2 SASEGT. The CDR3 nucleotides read TGTGCCAGCAGTGAAGGGGGTCGCTCCTACGAGCAGTACTTC. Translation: CASSEGGRSYEQYF.

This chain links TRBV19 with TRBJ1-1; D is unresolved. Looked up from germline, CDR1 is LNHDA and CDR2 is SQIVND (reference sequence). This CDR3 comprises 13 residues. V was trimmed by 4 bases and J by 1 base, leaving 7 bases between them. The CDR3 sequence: CASSNTRNTEAFF. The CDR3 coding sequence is TGTGCCAGTAGTAATACGAGGAACACTGAAGCTTTCTTT.

The CDR3 DNA reads as TGTGCCTGGAGCCGTTACCCCGGGACAAAAGCTAACTATGGCTACACCTTC. Its protein is CAWSRYPGTKANYGYTF. This chain joins TRBV30 and TRBJ1-2, with D perhaps matching TRBD1 (6 bases). CDR1 is GTSNPN, CDR2 SVGIG, per germline (reference sequence). Trimming pared 3 bases from V and 0 bases from J, leaving 20 bases between. The CDR3 consists of 17 residues.

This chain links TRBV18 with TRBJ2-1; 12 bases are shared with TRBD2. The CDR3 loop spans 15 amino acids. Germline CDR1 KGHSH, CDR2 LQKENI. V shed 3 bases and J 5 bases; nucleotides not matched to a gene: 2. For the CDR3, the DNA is TGTGCCAGCTCACCCCTAGCGGGGGGGGACAATGAGCAGTTCTTC. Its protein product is CASSPLAGGDNEQFF.

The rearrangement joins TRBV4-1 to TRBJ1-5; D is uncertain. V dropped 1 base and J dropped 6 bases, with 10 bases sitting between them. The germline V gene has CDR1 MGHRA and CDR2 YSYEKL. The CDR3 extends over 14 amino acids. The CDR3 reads CASSQVPGTQPQHF. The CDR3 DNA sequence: TGCGCCAGCAGCCAAGTCCCGGGCACTCAGCCCCAGCATTTT.

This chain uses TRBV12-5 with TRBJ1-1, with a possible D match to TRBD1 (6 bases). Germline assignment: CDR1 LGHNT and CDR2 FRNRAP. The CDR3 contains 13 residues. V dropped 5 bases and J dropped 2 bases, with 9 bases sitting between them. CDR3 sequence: CASGQGHNTEAFF. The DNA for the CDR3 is TGTGCTAGTGGTCAGGGGCATAACACTGAAGCTTTCTTT.

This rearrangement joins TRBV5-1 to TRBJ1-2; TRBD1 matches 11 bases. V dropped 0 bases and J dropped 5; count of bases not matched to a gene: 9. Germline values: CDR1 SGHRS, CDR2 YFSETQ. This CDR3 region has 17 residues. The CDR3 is CASSLDRTGGVRYGYTF. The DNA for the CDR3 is TGCGCCAGCAGCTTGGACCGGACAGGGGGCGTTAGGTATGGCTACACCTTC.

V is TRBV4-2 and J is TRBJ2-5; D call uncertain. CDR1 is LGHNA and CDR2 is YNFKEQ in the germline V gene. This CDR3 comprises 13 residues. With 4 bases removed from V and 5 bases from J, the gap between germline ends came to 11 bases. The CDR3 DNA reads TGTGCCAGCAGCCCGGTGGGTCAGGAGACCCAGTACTTC. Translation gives CASSPVGQETQYF.

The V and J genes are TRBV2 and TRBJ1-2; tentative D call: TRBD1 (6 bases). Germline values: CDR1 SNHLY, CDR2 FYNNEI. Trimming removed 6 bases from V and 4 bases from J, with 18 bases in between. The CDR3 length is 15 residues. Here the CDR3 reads CASRDTGSEGYGYTF. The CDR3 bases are TGTGCCAGCAGAGATACAGGGAGTGAGGGCTATGGCTACACCTTC.

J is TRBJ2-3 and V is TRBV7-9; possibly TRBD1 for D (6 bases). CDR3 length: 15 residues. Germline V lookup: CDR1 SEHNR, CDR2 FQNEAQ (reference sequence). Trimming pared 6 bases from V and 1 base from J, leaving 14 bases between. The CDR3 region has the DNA TGTGCCAGCAGGCCTAGGGGGACCGGCACAGATACGCAGTATTTT. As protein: CASRPRGTGTDTQYF. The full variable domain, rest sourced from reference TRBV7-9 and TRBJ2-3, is DTGVSQNPRHKITKRGQNVTFRCDPISEHNRLYWYRQTLGQGPEFLTYFQNEAQLEKSRLLSDRFSAERPKGSFSTLEIQRTEQGDSAMYLCASRPRGTGTDTQYFGPGTRLTVL.

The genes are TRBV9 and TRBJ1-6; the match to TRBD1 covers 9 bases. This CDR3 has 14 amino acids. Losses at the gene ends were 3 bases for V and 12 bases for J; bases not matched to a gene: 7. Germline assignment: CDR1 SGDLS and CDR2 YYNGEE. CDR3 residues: CASSAGQGGVPLHF. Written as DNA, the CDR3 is TGTGCCAGCAGCGCGGGACAGGGTGGAGTACCCCTCCACTTT.

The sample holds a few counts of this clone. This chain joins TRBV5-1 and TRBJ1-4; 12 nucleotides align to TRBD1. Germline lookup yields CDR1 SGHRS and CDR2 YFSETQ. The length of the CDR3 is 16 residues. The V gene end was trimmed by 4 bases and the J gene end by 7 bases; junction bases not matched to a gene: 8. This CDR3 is CASSAGTGGSAEKLFF. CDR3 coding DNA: TGCGCCAGCAGCGCTGGGACAGGGGGCTCCGCTGAAAAACTGTTTTTT.

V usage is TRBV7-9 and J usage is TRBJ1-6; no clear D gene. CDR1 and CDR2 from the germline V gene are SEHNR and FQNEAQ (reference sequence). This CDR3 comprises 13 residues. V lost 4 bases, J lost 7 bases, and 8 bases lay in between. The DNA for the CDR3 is TGTGCCAGCAGCTACCTGGGCAATTCACCCCTCCACTTT. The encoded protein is CASSYLGNSPLHF.

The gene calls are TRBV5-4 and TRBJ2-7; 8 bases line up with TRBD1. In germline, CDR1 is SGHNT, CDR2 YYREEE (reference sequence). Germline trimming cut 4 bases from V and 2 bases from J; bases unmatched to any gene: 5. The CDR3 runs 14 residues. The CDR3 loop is CASSPVQGAYEQYF. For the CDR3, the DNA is TGTGCCAGCAGCCCGGTACAGGGGGCCTACGAGCAGTACTTC.

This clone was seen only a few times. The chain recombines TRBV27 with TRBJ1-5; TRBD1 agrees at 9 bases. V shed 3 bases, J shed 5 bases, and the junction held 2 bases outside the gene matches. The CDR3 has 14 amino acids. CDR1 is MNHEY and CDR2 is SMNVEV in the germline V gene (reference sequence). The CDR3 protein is CASSFRTGDQPQHF. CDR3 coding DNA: TGTGCCAGCAGTTTTAGGACAGGGGATCAGCCCCAGCATTTT.

In DNA form, the CDR3 reads TGCGCCAGCAGCCAGGCCTCTCAAGAGACCCAGTACTTC. As protein: CASSQASQETQYF. This sequence joins TRBV5-1 and TRBJ2-5; no clear D gene. The CDR3 sequence is 13 residues long. Germline V gene lookup returns CDR1 SGHRS and CDR2 YFSETQ. Trimming stripped 4 bases from V and 2 bases from J, with 9 bases between.

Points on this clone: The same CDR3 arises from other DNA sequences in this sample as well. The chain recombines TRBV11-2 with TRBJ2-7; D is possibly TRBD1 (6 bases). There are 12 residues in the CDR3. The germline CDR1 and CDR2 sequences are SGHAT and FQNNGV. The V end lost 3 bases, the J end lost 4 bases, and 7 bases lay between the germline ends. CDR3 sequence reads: CASSFTGYEQYF. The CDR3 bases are TGTGCCAGCAGCTTCACAGGGTACGAGCAGTACTTC.